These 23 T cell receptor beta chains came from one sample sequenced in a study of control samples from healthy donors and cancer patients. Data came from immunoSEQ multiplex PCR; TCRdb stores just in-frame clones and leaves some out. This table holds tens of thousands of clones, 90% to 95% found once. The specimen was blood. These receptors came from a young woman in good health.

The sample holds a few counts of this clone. The CDR3 DNA reads as TGTGCCAGCAGCTTAAAGGAAAATTCACCCCTCCACTTT. It translates to CASSLKENSPLHF. The chain recombines TRBV11-3 with TRBJ1-6; no reliable D call. The CDR3 has 13 amino acids. Looked up from germline, CDR1 is SGHNT and CDR2 is YENEEA. Trimming removed 2 bases at V and 7 bases at J, with 6 bases between.

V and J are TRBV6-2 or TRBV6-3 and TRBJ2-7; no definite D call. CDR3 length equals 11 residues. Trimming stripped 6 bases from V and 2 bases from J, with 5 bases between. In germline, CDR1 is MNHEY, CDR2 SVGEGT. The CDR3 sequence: CASSQTYEQYF. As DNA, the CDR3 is TGTGCCAGCAGCCAGACCTACGAGCAGTACTTC.

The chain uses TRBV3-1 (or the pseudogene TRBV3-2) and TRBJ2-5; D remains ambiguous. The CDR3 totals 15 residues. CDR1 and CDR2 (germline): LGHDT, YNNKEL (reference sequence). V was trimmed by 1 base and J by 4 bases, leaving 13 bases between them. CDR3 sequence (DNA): TGTGCCAGCAGCCAAGGGAGTGGGCGCACAGAGACCCAGTACTTC. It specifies CASSQGSGRTETQYF.

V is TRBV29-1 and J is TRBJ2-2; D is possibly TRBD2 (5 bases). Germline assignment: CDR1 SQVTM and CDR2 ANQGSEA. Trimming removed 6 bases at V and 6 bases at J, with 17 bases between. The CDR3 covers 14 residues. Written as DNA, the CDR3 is TGCAGCGTAAAACGGACCGGACTGGCCGGGGAGCTGTTTTTT. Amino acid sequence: CSVKRTGLAGELFF.

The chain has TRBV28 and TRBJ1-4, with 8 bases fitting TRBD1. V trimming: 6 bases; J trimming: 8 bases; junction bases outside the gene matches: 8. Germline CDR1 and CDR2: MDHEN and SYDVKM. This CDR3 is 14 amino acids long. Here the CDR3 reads CASSQTGVEEKLFF. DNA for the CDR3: TGTGCCAGCAGCCAGACAGGGGTGGAGGAAAAACTGTTTTTT.

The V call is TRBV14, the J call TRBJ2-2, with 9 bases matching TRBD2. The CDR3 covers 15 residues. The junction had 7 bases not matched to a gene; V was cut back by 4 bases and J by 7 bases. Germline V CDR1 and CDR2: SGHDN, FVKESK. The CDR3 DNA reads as TGTGCCAGCAGCCCTAGTGAGACTAGCGGCGGGGAGCTGTTTTTT. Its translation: CASSPSETSGGELFF.

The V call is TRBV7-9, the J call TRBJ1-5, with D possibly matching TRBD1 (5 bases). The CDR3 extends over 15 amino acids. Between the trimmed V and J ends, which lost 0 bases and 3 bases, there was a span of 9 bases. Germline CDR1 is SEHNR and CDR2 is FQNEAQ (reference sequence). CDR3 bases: TGTGCCAGCAGCTTAGCGGGGGGGACCAATCAGCCCCAGCATTTT. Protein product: CASSLAGGTNQPQHF.

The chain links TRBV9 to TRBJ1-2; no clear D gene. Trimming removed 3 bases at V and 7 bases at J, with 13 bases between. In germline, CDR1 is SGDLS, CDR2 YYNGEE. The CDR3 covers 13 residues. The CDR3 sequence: CASSGRSWAGYTF. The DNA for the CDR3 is TGTGCCAGCAGCGGGAGGTCCTGGGCTGGCTACACCTTC. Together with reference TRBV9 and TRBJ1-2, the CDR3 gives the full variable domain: DSGVTQTPKHLITATGQRVTLRCSPRSGDLSVYWYQQSLDQGLQFLIQYYNGEERAKGNILERFSAQQFPDLHSELNLSSLELGDSALYFCASSGRSWAGYTFGSGTRLTVV.

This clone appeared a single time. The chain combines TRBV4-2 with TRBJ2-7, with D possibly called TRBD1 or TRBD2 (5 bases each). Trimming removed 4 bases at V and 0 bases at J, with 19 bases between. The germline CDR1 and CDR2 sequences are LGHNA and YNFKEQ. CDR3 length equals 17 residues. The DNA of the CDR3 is TGTGCCAGCAGCCTTCGTCCTCGGGACGCAAGCTCCTACGAGCAGTACTTC. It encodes CASSLRPRDASSYEQYF.

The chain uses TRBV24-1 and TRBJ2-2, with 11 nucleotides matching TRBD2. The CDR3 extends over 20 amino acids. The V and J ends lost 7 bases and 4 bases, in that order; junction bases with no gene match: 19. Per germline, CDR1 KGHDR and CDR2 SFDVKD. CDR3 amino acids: CATSAQQGLAGGPGTGELFF. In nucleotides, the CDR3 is TGTGCCACCAGCGCCCAACAGGGGCTAGCGGGGGGCCCGGGCACCGGGGAGCTGTTTTTT.

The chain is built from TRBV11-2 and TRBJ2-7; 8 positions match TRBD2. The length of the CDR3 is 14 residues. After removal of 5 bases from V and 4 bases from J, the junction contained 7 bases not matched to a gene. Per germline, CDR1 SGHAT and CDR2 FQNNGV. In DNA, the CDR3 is TGTGCCAGCAGCCAGTTAGCGGGGTTGTACGAGCAGTACTTC. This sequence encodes CASSQLAGLYEQYF.

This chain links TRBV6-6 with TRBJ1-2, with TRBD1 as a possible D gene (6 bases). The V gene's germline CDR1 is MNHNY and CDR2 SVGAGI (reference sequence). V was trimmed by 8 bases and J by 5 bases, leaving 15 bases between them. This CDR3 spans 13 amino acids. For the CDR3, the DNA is TGTGCCAGCTCCCCTCAAACAGGGTATGGCTACACCTTC. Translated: CASSPQTGYGYTF.

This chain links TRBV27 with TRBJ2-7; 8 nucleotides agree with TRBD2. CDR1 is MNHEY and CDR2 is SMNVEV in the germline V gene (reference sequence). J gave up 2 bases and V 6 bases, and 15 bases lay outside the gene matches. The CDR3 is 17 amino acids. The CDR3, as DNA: TGTGCCAGCAGGCCAATCAATCCAGTAGCGGGGACCTACGAGCAGTACTTC. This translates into CASRPINPVAGTYEQYF.

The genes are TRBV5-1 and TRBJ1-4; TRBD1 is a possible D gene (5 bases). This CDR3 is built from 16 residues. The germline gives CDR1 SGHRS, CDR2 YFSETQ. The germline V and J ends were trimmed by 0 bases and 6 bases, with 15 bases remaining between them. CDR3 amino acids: CASSLVGTLKDEKLFF. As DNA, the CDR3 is TGCGCCAGCAGCTTGGTTGGGACGCTAAAGGATGAAAAACTGTTTTTT.

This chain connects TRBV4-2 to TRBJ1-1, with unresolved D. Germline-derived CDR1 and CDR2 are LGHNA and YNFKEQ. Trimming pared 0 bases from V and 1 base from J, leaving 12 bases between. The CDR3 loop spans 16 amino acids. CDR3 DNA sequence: TGTGCCAGCAGCCAAGATTGGCAGAGCAGGAACACTGAAGCTTTCTTT. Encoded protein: CASSQDWQSRNTEAFF.

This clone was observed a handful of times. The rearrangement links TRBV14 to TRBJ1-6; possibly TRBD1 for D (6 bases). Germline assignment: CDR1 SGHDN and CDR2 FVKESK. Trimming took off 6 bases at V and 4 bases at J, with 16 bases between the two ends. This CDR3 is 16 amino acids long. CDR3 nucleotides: TGTGCCAGCAGTCCGGCCGGGACATTGTATAATTCACCCCTCCACTTT. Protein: CASSPAGTLYNSPLHF.

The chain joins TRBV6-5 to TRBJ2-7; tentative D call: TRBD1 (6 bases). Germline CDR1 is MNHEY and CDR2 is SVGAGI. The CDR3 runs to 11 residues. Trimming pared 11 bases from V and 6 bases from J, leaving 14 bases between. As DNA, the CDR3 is TGTGCCGGATTAACAGGGTCCGAGCAGTACTTC. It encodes CAGLTGSEQYF.

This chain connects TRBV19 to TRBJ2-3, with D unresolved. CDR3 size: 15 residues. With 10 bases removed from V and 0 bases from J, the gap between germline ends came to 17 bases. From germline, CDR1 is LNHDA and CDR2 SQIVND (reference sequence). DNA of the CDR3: TGTGCCACCTCCCTTGGAGCCACTAGCACAGATACGCAGTATTTT. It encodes CATSLGATSTDTQYF.

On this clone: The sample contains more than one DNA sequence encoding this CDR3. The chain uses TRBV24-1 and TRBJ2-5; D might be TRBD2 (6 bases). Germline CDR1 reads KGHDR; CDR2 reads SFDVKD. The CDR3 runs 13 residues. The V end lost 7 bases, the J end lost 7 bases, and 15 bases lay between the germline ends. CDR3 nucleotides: TGTGCCACCAGGGCGGCCGCGCGGGGGACCCAGTACTTC. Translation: CATRAAARGTQYF.

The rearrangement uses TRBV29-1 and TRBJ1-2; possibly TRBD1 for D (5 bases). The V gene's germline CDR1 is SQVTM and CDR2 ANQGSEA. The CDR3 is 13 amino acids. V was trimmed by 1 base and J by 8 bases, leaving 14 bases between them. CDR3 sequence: CSVEVAGVGGYTF. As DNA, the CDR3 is TGCAGCGTTGAAGTCGCGGGGGTAGGGGGCTACACCTTC.

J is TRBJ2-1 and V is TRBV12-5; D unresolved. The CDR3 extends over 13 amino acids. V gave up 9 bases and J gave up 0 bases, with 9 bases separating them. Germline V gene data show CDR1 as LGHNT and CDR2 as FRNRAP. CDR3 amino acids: CASGESSYNEQFF. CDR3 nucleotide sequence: TGTGCTAGCGGAGAAAGCTCCTACAATGAGCAGTTCTTC.

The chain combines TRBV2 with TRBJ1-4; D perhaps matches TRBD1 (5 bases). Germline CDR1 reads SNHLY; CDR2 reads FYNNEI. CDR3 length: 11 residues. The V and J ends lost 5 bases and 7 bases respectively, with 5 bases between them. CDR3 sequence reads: CASSTGEKLFF. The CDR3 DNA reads TGTGCCAGCAGTACAGGTGAAAAACTGTTTTTT.

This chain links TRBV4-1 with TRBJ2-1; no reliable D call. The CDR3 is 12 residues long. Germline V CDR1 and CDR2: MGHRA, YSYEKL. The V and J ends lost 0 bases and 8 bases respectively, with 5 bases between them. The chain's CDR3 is CASSQDGHEQFF. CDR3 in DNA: TGCGCCAGCAGCCAAGATGGGCATGAGCAGTTCTTC.